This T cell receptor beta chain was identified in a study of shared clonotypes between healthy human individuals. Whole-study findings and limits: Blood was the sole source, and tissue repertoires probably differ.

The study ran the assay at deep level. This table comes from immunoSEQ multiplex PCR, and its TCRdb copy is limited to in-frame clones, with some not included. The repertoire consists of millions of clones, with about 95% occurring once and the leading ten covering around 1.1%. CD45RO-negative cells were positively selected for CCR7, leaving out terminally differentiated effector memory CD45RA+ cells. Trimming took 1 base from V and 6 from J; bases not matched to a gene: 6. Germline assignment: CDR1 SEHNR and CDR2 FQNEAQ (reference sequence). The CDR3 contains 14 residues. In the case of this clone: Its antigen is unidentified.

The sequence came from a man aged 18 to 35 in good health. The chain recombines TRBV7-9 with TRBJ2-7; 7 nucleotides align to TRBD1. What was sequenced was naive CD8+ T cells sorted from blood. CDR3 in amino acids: CASSLGQGTLEQYF. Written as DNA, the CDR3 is TGTGCCAGCAGCTTAGGACAGGGAACCCTCGAGCAGTACTTC.